A selection of T cell receptor beta chains follows, all from one sample in a study of T cell changes during pregnancy in multiple sclerosis. TCRdb's table, derived via immunoSEQ multiplex PCR, lists solely in-frame clones and lacks some. In the table there are about 110,000 clones, less than 95% of which are singletons. The sample consisted of peripheral blood, taken before pregnancy. The receptors originated from a female donor with multiple sclerosis, enrolled in a pregnancy study. Both conserved end residues are trimmed from each CDR3. Each record gives: CDR3 length, V gene, clone size, J gene, CDR3 protein. Only some rows state a clone size, as once, few, many or a class for expanded clones.

>12|TRBV30|NA|TRBJ1-4
AWTDWATNEKLF
>13|TRBV18|NA|TRBJ2-1
ASSPSSGPYNEQF
>10|TRBV19|NA|TRBJ2-3
ASSKLGGPQY
>14|TRBV14|NA|TRBJ1-2
ASSQKKSGGFDGYT
>14|TRBV7-9|NA|TRBJ1-1
ASSLEDWTENTEAF
>15|TRBV7-9|NA|TRBJ1-5
ASSFQQGPVGNQPQH
>16|TRBV7-3|many|TRBJ2-2
ASSSGTSGDPNTGELF
>14|TRBV18|NA|TRBJ1-1
ASSLPWGGRPTEAF
>10|TRBV28|NA|TRBJ1-1
ASEAVNTEAF
>14|TRBV7-8|NA|TRBJ1-1
ASSQRGGQGNTEAF
>14|TRBV27|NA|TRBJ2-6
ASGRTGGSGANVLT
>13|TRBV28|once|TRBJ1-2
ASTHPGQGAAGYT
>20|TRBV12-5|NA|TRBJ2-3
ASGLFRRGLLAGLPSTDTQY
>11|TRBV7-7|NA|TRBJ2-2
ASSLDRVGELF
>12|TRBV2|NA|TRBJ1-3
ASSEQGYGNTIY
>9|TRBV21-1|few|TRBJ1-6
ASSGGSPLH
>12|TRBV4-3|NA|TRBJ2-3
ASSQVPGLAAQY
>14|TRBV5-3|NA|TRBJ2-1
ARSLRTSGSYNEQF
>13|TRBV28|NA|TRBJ2-1
ASISAGRSYNEQF
>12|TRBV2|once|TRBJ1-2
ASSDKGLNYGYT
>13|TRBV6-5|NA|TRBJ2-7
ASSYKPTFSYEQY
>13|TRBV9|NA|TRBJ2-5
ASSVGVGGPEAQY
>10|TRBV7-9|NA|TRBJ1-2
ASSSRGQPYT
>15|TRBV27|once|TRBJ1-5
ASSLDRPRAGNQPQH
>18|TRBV5-1|NA|TRBJ2-6
ASSSKSGTGYFPGANVLT
>14|TRBV7-8|NA|TRBJ1-6
ASSLGTGWANSPLH
>14|TRBV13|NA|TRBJ1-1
ASSHRDRELDTEAF
>15|TRBV27|NA|TRBJ2-5
ASSLWHGTGGLETQY
>13|TRBV27|NA|TRBJ2-4
ASRRDRGRMDIQY
>15|TRBV2|NA|TRBJ2-5
ASSSMTSGGAGETQY
>9|TRBV11-2|few|TRBJ1-2
ASSLGYGYT
>11|TRBV4-3|NA|TRBJ1-2
ASSPRQGDGYT
>11|TRBV11-2|NA|TRBJ1-1
ASSLERTGAAF
>11|TRBV28|NA|TRBJ1-2
ASSITGYYGYT
>13|TRBV5-8|NA|TRBJ1-2
ASSLGDRGSYGYT
>15|TRBV27|NA|TRBJ2-2
ASSLPGGQGNTGELF
>18|TRBV5-4|NA|TRBJ2-7
ASSSEGGTGLAGGSYEQY
>14|TRBV27|NA|TRBJ2-2
ASSLADWWGAGELF
>12|TRBV5-1|NA|TRBJ2-7
ASSFGQGIDEQY
>12|TRBV5-1|NA|TRBJ2-5
ASSGPGTSETQY
>12|TRBV30|NA|TRBJ2-3
AWGGQASTDTQY